One TCR beta chain is described in this entry. Its antigen is currently unknown. Trimming at V came to 6 bases and at J to 2 bases, leaving 5 bases not matched to a gene. The CDR3 runs to 14 residues. Germline V gives CDR1 SQVTM, CDR2 ANQGSEA. The data were obtained in a study of OX40 agonist ivuxolimab in advanced cancers. Broader study findings: More expanded clones were seen, on average, in CD8+ T cells than in CD4+.

Repertoires were generated with immunoSEQ multiplex PCR, while TCRdb's copy carries only in-frame clones and drops some. The sample has approximately 60,000 clones; approximately 84% are singletons. This material consisted of CD4+ or CD8+ T cells sorted from blood, taken in a trial of the OX40 agonist ivuxolimab. The origin of this receptor is an adult with an advanced solid tumor such as melanoma, head and neck, liver or kidney cancer. V usage is TRBV29-1 and J usage is TRBJ2-5, with TRBD2 identical over 11 bases. The CDR3 region is CSVDGTSGQETQYF. The CDR3 DNA follows: TGCAGCGTGGACGGGACTAGCGGACAAGAGACCCAGTACTTC.